This T cell receptor beta chain is drawn from a study of PD-1 blockade in classical Hodgkin lymphoma. General observations from the study: Patients excluded were those beginning nivolumab under 1 year after ASCT.

As regards this clone: Its target is unknown.

Repertoires were generated with immunoSEQ multiplex PCR, while TCRdb's copy carries only in-frame clones and drops some. In the table there are approximately 52,000 clones, 86% of which are singletons. The time point is: cycle 4 day 1 (C4D1), after 6 weeks of nivolumab. Every patient experienced relapse after autologous stem cell transplantation, and brentuximab vedotin exposure varied. Best response was recorded as complete response, partial response or progressive disease. The germline CDR1 and CDR2 sequences are LNHDA and SQIVND (reference sequence). This CDR3 spans 13 amino acids. Trimming took 8 bases from V and 3 from J, leaving 11 bases between them.

Specimen: peripheral blood mononuclear cells (PBMCs), collected before the fourth cycle of nivolumab. The TCR comes from a human donor with classical Hodgkin lymphoma. The chain links TRBV19 to TRBJ1-5, with D perhaps matching TRBD1 (6 bases). The CDR3 DNA reads TGTGCCAGTCAGGGGTGGGACAATCAGCCCCAGCATTTT. This translates into CASQGWDNQPQHF.